Below are 30 T cell receptor beta chains sequenced from a single sample in a study of blood T cell repertoires in COVID-19. Data came from immunoSEQ multiplex PCR; TCRdb stores just in-frame clones and leaves some out. In the table there are tens of thousands of clones, more than 70% of which are singletons. Sequencing input: peripheral blood. Receptors originate from a human donor in a cohort sampled during active COVID-19.

The gene calls are TRBV7-2 and TRBJ2-1; 9 nucleotides agree with TRBD2. This CDR3 is built from 14 residues. Losses at the gene ends were 3 bases for V and 7 bases for J; bases not matched to a gene: 4. From germline, CDR1 is SGHTA and CDR2 FQGNSA. CDR3 amino acids: CASSLGLAYNEQFF. The CDR3 DNA reads as TGTGCCAGCAGCTTGGGACTAGCTTATAATGAGCAGTTCTTC. The entire variable domain, with the rest obtained from reference TRBV7-2 and TRBJ2-1, is as follows: GAGVSQSPSNKVTEKGKDVELRCDPISGHTALYWYRQSLGQGLEFLIYFQGNSAPDKSGLPSDRFSAERTGGSVSTLTIQRTQQEDSAVYLCASSLGLAYNEQFFGPGTRLTVL.

The chain has TRBV20-1 and TRBJ1-6; TRBD1 might be the D (5 bases). CDR1 DFQATT and CDR2 SNEGSKA come from the germline V gene (reference sequence). V gave up 3 bases and J gave up 6 bases, with 21 bases separating them. CDR3 length: 17 amino acids. CDR3 sequence reads: CSASSMTGGFVNSPLHF. The CDR3 coding sequence is TGCAGTGCTAGTAGCATGACGGGGGGTTTCGTTAATTCACCCCTCCACTTT.

V usage is TRBV2 and J usage is TRBJ2-7; 7 positions agree with TRBD1. Germline assignment: CDR1 SNHLY and CDR2 FYNNEI. V lost 3 bases, J lost 4 bases, and 6 bases stayed unmatched. The CDR3 extends over 14 amino acids. The DNA for the CDR3 is TGTGCCAGCAGTGACCAGGGGGTCGGGTACGAGCAGTACTTC. Encoded protein: CASSDQGVGYEQYF.

The chain recombines TRBV9 with TRBJ2-4; 10 bases are shared with TRBD2. V shed 4 bases, J shed 0 bases, and the junction held 4 bases outside the gene matches. Germline V lookup: CDR1 SGDLS, CDR2 YYNGEE. CDR3 length equals 16 residues. The CDR3 DNA reads TGTGCCAGCAGCACTAGCGGGGCCCTAGCCAAAAACATTCAGTACTTC. Residues: CASSTSGALAKNIQYF. The full variable domain, rest sourced from reference TRBV9 and TRBJ2-4, is DSGVTQTPKHLITATGQRVTLRCSPRSGDLSVYWYQQSLDQGLQFLIQYYNGEERAKGNILERFSAQQFPDLHSELNLSSLELGDSALYFCASSTSGALAKNIQYFGAGTRLSVL.

This clone showed up just once. The rearrangement joins TRBV6-1 to TRBJ2-4, with 10 bases identical to TRBD2. Trimming took 2 bases from V and 4 from J; bases not matched to a gene: 5. The CDR3 is made up of 16 amino acids. From germline, CDR1 is MNHNS and CDR2 SASEGT. The DNA of the CDR3 is TGTGCCAGCAGTGAATGGGTTAGCGGGGGGAAAAACATTCAGTACTTC. Translated: CASSEWVSGGKNIQYF.

This clone occurred once. J is TRBJ1-6 and V is TRBV11-3; no definite D call. Germline CDR1 SGHNT, CDR2 YENEEA. The CDR3 runs to 16 residues. V was pared by 8 bases and J by 4 bases, with 18 bases between. Here the CDR3 DNA reads TGTGCCAGCCCCGGGGAGGCCGCAAGATATAATTCACCCCTCCACTTT. It translates to CASPGEAARYNSPLHF.

The rearrangement joins TRBV7-2 to TRBJ2-1, with 8 bases identical to TRBD2. Germline CDR1 SGHTA, CDR2 FQGNSA. After removal of 5 bases from V and 10 bases from J, the junction contained 13 bases not matched to a gene. This CDR3 is 15 amino acids long. The DNA of the CDR3 is TGTGCCAGCAGCCCCGGGGAAGCGGGAGCCCGGGAGCAGTTCTTC. It specifies CASSPGEAGAREQFF.

The count of this clone is one. The rearrangement joins TRBV6-5 to TRBJ2-7, with D possibly TRBD1 on 6 matching bases. There are 13 residues in the CDR3. Germline lookup yields CDR1 MNHEY and CDR2 SVGAGI. Between the trimmed V and J ends, which lost 5 bases and 1 base, there was a span of 9 bases. The DNA for the CDR3 is TGTGCCAGCAGTCCGCAGGGGTCCTACGAGCAGTACTTC. It translates to CASSPQGSYEQYF.

The chain carries TRBV4-2 and TRBJ2-4, with TRBD2 matching 8 bases. The CDR3 runs 16 residues. Unmatched junction bases numbered 13, after V lost 4 bases and J lost 8 bases. Germline V gives CDR1 LGHNA, CDR2 YNFKEQ. The chain's CDR3 is CASSRQAGAGGDIQYF. CDR3 coding DNA: TGTGCCAGCAGCCGGCAAGCGGGGGCGGGCGGAGACATTCAGTACTTC.

The chain is built from TRBV6-6 and TRBJ2-7; TRBD2 aligns across 9 bases. This CDR3 has 15 residues. The J segment lost 1 base and the V segment lost 6 bases, leaving 7 bases of the junction unmatched. CDR1 MNHNY and CDR2 SVGAGI come from the germline V gene (reference sequence). The CDR3 here is CASREREAGSYEQYF. DNA of the CDR3: TGTGCCAGCAGGGAGCGGGAGGCCGGGTCCTACGAGCAGTACTTC.

The J gene is TRBJ2-5, the V gene TRBV5-1; D might be TRBD2 (6 bases). V gave up 0 bases and J gave up 8 bases, with 14 bases separating them. The CDR3 has 14 residues. Germline V gene lookup returns CDR1 SGHRS and CDR2 YFSETQ. The CDR3 nucleotides read TGCGCCAGCAGCTTGGCGGGGGACCAGATAACCCAGTACTTC. The encoded protein is CASSLAGDQITQYF.

This sequence joins TRBV5-1 and TRBJ2-1, with 8 bases that match TRBD2. Trimming at V came to 5 bases and at J to 3 bases, leaving 7 bases not matched to a gene. Germline V gene lookup returns CDR1 SGHRS and CDR2 YFSETQ. The CDR3 has 15 amino acids. The CDR3: CASSSSGSYYNEQFF. The CDR3 DNA is TGCGCCAGCAGTTCGAGCGGGAGTTACTACAATGAGCAGTTCTTC.

This clone showed up just a few times. The chain couples TRBV5-4 to TRBJ2-7; TRBD1 is a possible D gene (7 bases). This CDR3 comprises 14 residues. Deletions cut 3 bases from V and 4 bases from J, with 14 bases between. The germline gives CDR1 SGHNT, CDR2 YYREEE (reference sequence). The CDR3 bases are TGTGCCAGCAGCTCAGGGGGAGGTCGATACGAGCAGTACTTC. Amino acid sequence: CASSSGGGRYEQYF.

The genes are TRBV6-1 and TRBJ2-4; the match to TRBD2 covers 11 bases. The junction had 12 bases not matched to a gene; V was cut back by 1 base and J by 1 base. Germline V CDR1 and CDR2: MNHNS, SASEGT. The length of the CDR3 is 20 residues. CDR3 nucleotides: TGTGCCAGCAGTGAAGGGTGGCTAGCGGGAGGCCAGCGGGCCAAAAACATTCAGTACTTC. Protein product: CASSEGWLAGGQRAKNIQYF.

This rearrangement joins TRBV2 to TRBJ2-5; D might be TRBD2 (6 bases). The CDR3 sequence is 15 residues long. The V end was cut by 6 bases, the J end by 3 bases, with 17 bases between. CDR1 and CDR2 from the germline V gene are SNHLY and FYNNEI. The CDR3 here is CASSPPLAFKETQYF. The CDR3 nucleotides read TGTGCCAGCAGCCCTCCTCTAGCGTTCAAAGAGACCCAGTACTTC.

This chain connects TRBV12-2 to TRBJ2-7; the D call of TRBD2 is as the table states it, not checked on the DNA. TRBV12-2 is marked as a pseudogene. The CDR3 consists of 18 residues. The CDR3 reads CASRLGDAGLAGGHEQYF. The CDR3, as DNA: TGTGCAAGTCGCTTAGGAGATGCGGGACTAGCGGGAGGCCACGAGCAGTACTTC.

The genes are TRBV7-9 and TRBJ2-4, with 8 bases that match TRBD2. The V gene end was trimmed by 5 bases and the J gene end by 2 bases; junction bases not matched to a gene: 14. CDR1 and CDR2 from the germline V gene are SEHNR and FQNEAQ (reference sequence). The CDR3 spans 18 residues. CDR3 sequence (DNA): TGTGCCAGCAGCCGCCTAGGAGCAGCGGGGGATTCCAAAAACATTCAGTACTTC. Translation gives CASSRLGAAGDSKNIQYF. Together with reference TRBV7-9 and TRBJ2-4, the CDR3 gives the full variable domain: DTGVSQNPRHKITKRGQNVTFRCDPISEHNRLYWYRQTLGQGPEFLTYFQNEAQLEKSRLLSDRFSAERPKGSFSTLEIQRTEQGDSAMYLCASSRLGAAGDSKNIQYFGAGTRLSVL.

CDR3: CAWRPAGGGVYGYTF. Here the CDR3 DNA reads TGTGCCTGGAGGCCCGCTGGGGGCGGCGTCTATGGCTACACCTTC. This chain links TRBV30 with TRBJ1-2, with D tentatively TRBD1 (6 bases). This CDR3 is built from 15 residues. Germline CDR1 is GTSNPN and CDR2 is SVGIG (reference sequence). The V end lost 3 bases, the J end lost 4 bases, and 18 bases lay between the germline ends.

In this sample, this clone turned up once. J is TRBJ2-3 and V is TRBV27; 10 nucleotides match TRBD1. Germline-derived CDR1 and CDR2 are MNHEY and SMNVEV (reference sequence). The CDR3 consists of 15 residues. V trimming: 5 bases; J trimming: 4 bases; junction bases outside the gene matches: 6. The CDR3 spells CASSHRDRGADTQYF. The CDR3 coding sequence is TGTGCCAGCAGTCACCGGGACAGGGGTGCAGATACGCAGTATTTT.

V usage is TRBV27 and J usage is TRBJ1-2, with D possibly matching TRBD1 (6 bases). Germline V gene sequence: CDR1 MNHEY, CDR2 SMNVEV (reference sequence). This CDR3 contains 15 residues. The ends were cut back, 2 bases at V and 5 bases at J, with 15 bases in the middle. CDR3 protein: CASSLGSGAYYGYTF. The CDR3, as DNA: TGTGCCAGCAGTTTAGGTTCAGGGGCGTATTATGGCTACACCTTC.

The chain combines TRBV27 with TRBJ2-1, with 9 bases identical to TRBD1. V was clipped by 4 bases and J by 0 bases; unmatched bases: 7. Germline CDR1 is MNHEY and CDR2 is SMNVEV (reference sequence). The CDR3 is made up of 17 amino acids. CDR3 residues: CASSSSRTGVSYNEQFF. DNA of the CDR3: TGTGCCAGCAGTTCTTCTCGGACAGGGGTCTCCTACAATGAGCAGTTCTTC.

The DNA of the CDR3 is TGTGCCAGCAGGACTACTAACACCGGGGAGCTGTTTTTT. It codes for CASRTTNTGELFF. The V gene is TRBV7-9, the J gene TRBJ2-2, with a tentative D call TRBD2 (5 bases). The germline V gene has CDR1 SEHNR and CDR2 FQNEAQ (reference sequence). Trimming removed 6 bases at V and 2 bases at J, with 7 bases between. This CDR3 comprises 13 residues.

The chain is built from TRBV2 and TRBJ2-1; tentative D call: TRBD2 (6 bases). The V end lost 7 bases, the J end lost 3 bases, and 16 bases lay between the germline ends. The germline V gene encodes CDR1 SNHLY and CDR2 FYNNEI. CDR3 size: 15 residues. The CDR3 protein is CASTSDRTRYNEQFF. The CDR3 DNA sequence: TGTGCCAGCACTAGCGACCGAACCCGCTACAATGAGCAGTTCTTC. The full variable domain, with the rest looked up from reference TRBV2 and TRBJ2-1, is EPEVTQTPSHQVTQMGQEVILRCVPISNHLYFYWYRQILGQKVEFLVSFYNNEISEKSEIFDDQFSVERPDGSNFTLKIRSTKLEDSAMYFCASTSDRTRYNEQFFGPGTRLTVL.

The chain has TRBV19 and TRBJ2-7; TRBD1 aligns across 8 bases. This CDR3 has 15 amino acids. CDR1 LNHDA and CDR2 SQIVND come from the germline V gene (reference sequence). Germline trimming cut 7 bases from V and 1 base from J; bases unmatched to any gene: 9. CDR3 DNA: TGTGCCAGTACTGGAAAGGACAGGGAATCCTACGAGCAGTACTTC. Translating it yields CASTGKDRESYEQYF.

The J gene is TRBJ1-5, the V gene TRBV6-5; 8 bases align to TRBD1. The junction had 2 bases not matched to a gene; V was cut back by 6 bases and J by 1 base. This CDR3 spans 14 amino acids. Looked up from germline, CDR1 is MNHEY and CDR2 is SVGAGI. CDR3 loop: CASRGTGSNQPQHF. CDR3 sequence (DNA): TGTGCCAGCAGGGGGACAGGCAGCAATCAGCCCCAGCATTTT.

The chain employs TRBV20-1 and TRBJ2-7; 7 bases agree with TRBD2. Trimming took 3 bases from V and 3 from J; bases not matched to a gene: 14. The CDR3 totals 16 residues. Germline CDR1 reads DFQATT; CDR2 reads SNEGSKA (reference sequence). As DNA, the CDR3 is TGCAGTGCTAGTTTGCACACCGGTACTAGCGACTACGAGCAGTACTTC. Translated: CSASLHTGTSDYEQYF.

DNA of the CDR3: TGTGCCAGCAGTGAAGCGTCCAGGGGTGGAAACACCATATATTTT. Translation: CASSEASRGGNTIYF. V gene TRBV2 combines with J gene TRBJ1-3; possible D gene TRBD1, 6 bases. Germline V lookup: CDR1 SNHLY, CDR2 FYNNEI. This CDR3 region has 15 residues. Trimming stripped 0 bases from V and 3 bases from J, with 9 bases between.

The V and J genes are TRBV19 and TRBJ2-1; tentative D call: TRBD2 (5 bases). The V and J ends lost 1 base and 0 bases respectively, with 13 bases between them. Germline CDR1 is LNHDA and CDR2 is SQIVND (reference sequence). The CDR3 is 17 residues long. CDR3 loop: CASSIAGLLSSYNEQFF. The CDR3 DNA is TGTGCCAGTAGTATAGCCGGACTCTTGAGCTCCTACAATGAGCAGTTCTTC.

The chain's CDR3 is CASSLGGAHIPYEQYF. In DNA, the CDR3 is TGTGCCAGCAGCCTCGGGGGAGCCCACATTCCGTACGAGCAGTACTTC. The chain couples TRBV7-8 to TRBJ2-7; D may be TRBD2 (6 bases). CDR1 and CDR2 (germline): SGHVS, FQNEAQ. V was cut by 5 bases and J by 4 bases, with 21 bases left in between. The length of the CDR3 is 16 residues.

V and J are TRBV5-1 and TRBJ1-2, with a possible D match to TRBD1 (6 bases). The CDR3 runs to 15 residues. Germline CDR1 reads SGHRS; CDR2 reads YFSETQ. Trimming removed 4 bases from V and 2 bases from J, with 15 bases in between. This CDR3 reads CASSPLGGPNYGYTF. CDR3 coding DNA: TGCGCCAGCAGCCCGCTGGGGGGGCCCAACTATGGCTACACCTTC. Full variable domain (remainder filled in from reference TRBV5-1 and TRBJ1-2): KAGVTQTPRYLIKTRGQQVTLSCSPISGHRSVSWYQQTPGQGLQFLFEYFSETQRNKGNFPGRFSGRQFSNSRSEMNVSTLELGDSALYLCASSPLGGPNYGYTFGSGTRLTVV.